This T cell receptor beta chain was retrieved from a study of blood T cell repertoires in COVID-19. Study as a whole: From T cells, B-cell-depleted T cells, or PBMCs came the material, which was cDNA or gDNA.

This clone has a handful of counts. The CDR3 is 13 residues long. V shed 3 bases and J shed 7 bases, with 13 bases lying between them. Germline V gene lookup returns CDR1 MNHEY and CDR2 SMNVEV (reference sequence). Libraries were prepared by immunoSEQ multiplex PCR; TCRdb keeps only in-frame clonotypes and omits some of them. The repertoire holds some 120,000 clones, around nine tenths seen once, with approximately 1.1% in the top ten. Sequencing was performed on peripheral blood. The genes are TRBV27 and TRBJ2-7, with D tentatively TRBD2 (7 bases). The receptor was derived from a woman older than 75 with acute or convalescent COVID-19. CDR3 amino acids: CASSFRGAGEQYF. The CDR3 region has the DNA TGTGCCAGCAGTTTCCGGGGGGCGGGAGAGCAGTACTTC.